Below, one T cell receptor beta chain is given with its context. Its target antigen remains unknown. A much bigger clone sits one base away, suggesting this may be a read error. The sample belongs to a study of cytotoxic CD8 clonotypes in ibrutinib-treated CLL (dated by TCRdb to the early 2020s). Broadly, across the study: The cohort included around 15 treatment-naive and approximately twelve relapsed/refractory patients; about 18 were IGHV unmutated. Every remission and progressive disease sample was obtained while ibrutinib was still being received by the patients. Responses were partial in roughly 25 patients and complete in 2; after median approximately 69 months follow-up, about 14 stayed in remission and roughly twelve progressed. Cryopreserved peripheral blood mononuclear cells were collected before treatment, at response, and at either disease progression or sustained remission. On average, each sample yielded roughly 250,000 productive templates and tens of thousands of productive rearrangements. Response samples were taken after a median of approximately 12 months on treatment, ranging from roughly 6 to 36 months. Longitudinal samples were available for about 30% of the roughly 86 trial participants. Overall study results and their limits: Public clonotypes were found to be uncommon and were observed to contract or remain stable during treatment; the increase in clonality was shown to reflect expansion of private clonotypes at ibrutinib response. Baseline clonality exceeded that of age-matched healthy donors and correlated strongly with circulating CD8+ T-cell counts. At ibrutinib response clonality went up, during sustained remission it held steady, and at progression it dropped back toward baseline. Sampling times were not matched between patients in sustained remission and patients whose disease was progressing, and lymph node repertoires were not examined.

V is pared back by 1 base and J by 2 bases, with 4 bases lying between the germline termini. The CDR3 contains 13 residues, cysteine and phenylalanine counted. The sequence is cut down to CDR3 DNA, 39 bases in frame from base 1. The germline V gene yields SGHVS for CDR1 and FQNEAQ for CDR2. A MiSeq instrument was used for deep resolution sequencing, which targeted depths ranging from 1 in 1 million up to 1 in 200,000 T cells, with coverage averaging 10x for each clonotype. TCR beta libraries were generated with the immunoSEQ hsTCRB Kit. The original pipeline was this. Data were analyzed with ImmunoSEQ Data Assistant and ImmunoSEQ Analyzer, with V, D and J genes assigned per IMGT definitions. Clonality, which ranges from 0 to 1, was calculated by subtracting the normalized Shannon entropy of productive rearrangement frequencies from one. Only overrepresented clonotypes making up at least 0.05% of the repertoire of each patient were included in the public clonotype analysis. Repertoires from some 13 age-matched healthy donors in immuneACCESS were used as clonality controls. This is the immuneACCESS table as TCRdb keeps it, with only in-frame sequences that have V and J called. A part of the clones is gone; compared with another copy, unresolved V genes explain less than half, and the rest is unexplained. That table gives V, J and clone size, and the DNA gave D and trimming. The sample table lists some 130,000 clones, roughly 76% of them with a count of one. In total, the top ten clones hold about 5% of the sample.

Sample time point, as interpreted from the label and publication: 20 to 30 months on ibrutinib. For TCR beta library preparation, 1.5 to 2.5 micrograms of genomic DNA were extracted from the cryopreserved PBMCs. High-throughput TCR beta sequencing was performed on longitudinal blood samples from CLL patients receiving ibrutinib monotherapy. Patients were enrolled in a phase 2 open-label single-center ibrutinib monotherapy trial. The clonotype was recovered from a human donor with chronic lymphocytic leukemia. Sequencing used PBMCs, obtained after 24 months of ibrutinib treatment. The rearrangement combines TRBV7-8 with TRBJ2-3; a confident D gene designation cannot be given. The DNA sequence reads TGTGCCAGCAGCTTAGGGGCCACAGATACGCAGTATTTT. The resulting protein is CASSLGATDTQYF.